The 17 T cell receptor beta chains reported below all come from one sample, sequenced in a study of early T cells in non-severe SARS-CoV-2 infection (dated by TCRdb to the early 2020s). Preparation of the library involved 5' RACE. TCRdb names NextSeq 500 as the instrument used. TCRdb applied fastp at Q25 and MiXCR to the public reads, then kept only in-frame beta chains. For every CDR3 protein sequence, its rows merge into one entry that carries the most common genes and DNA. The sample data list 28,000 or so distinct CDR3 sequences, and less than 6.5% of these were observed just once. The top ten constitute less than 5% of the sample. Sequencing was carried out using whole blood. The receptors stem from an adult who was a healthcare worker with PCR-confirmed SARS-CoV-2 infection or an uninfected control (not recorded which).

The sample holds many counts of this clonotype. The rearrangement uses TRBV9 and TRBJ1-4, with TRBD1 matching over 7 bases. Trimming removed 3 bases from V and 8 bases from J; junction bases left unmatched: 7. Germline assignment: CDR1 SGDLS and CDR2 YYNGEE. The CDR3 contains 14 residues. CDR3 sequence: CASSGVDREEKLFF. The CDR3 DNA sequence: TGTGCCAGCAGCGGGGTAGACAGGGAAGAAAAACTGTTTTTT.

There are many counts of this clonotype. The rearrangement joins TRBV20-1 to TRBJ1-4; a weak D match, TRBD1 (5 bases). The CDR3 is 13 residues long. Germline-derived CDR1 and CDR2 are DFQATT and SNEGSKA (reference sequence). The ends were cut back, 4 bases at V and 6 bases at J, with 12 bases in the middle. The chain's CDR3 is CSANDPRDEKLFF. For the CDR3, the DNA is TGCAGTGCTAATGACCCCAGGGATGAAAAACTGTTTTTT.

At least ten counts were recorded for this clonotype. The chain is built from TRBV10-3 and TRBJ1-2, with no clear D. This CDR3 comprises 12 residues. Per the germline V gene, CDR1 is ENHRY and CDR2 is SYGVKD. Trimming removed 3 bases at V and 4 bases at J, with 6 bases between. The CDR3 nucleotides read TGTGCCATCAGTGACAGTGGCTATGGCTACACCTTC. Amino acid sequence: CAISDSGYGYTF.

This clonotype occurred many times. The rearrangement links TRBV20-1 to TRBJ2-7; D possibly corresponds to TRBD2 (5 bases). Per the germline V gene, CDR1 is DFQATT and CDR2 is SNEGSKA (reference sequence). This CDR3 spans 15 amino acids. Trimming cost V 4 bases and J 2 bases, with 18 bases left between them. The CDR3 DNA sequence: TGCAGTGCTACTGAGGGAACTAGAATCCCCTACGAGCAGTACTTC. Translation: CSATEGTRIPYEQYF.

The chain recombines TRBV11-2 with TRBJ1-2; D is unresolved. The CDR3 totals 14 residues. Per the germline V gene, CDR1 is SGHAT and CDR2 is FQNNGV. V lost 5 bases to trimming and J lost 5 bases, with 15 bases between them. The CDR3 loop reads CASSPYRAGYGYTF. CDR3 coding DNA: TGTGCCAGCAGCCCATATAGGGCGGGGTATGGCTACACCTTC.

This clonotype was counted ten times or more. The chain links TRBV29-1 to TRBJ2-7; D may be TRBD2 (5 bases). Trimming stripped 5 bases from V and 6 bases from J, with 17 bases between. The CDR3 runs to 13 residues. The germline gives CDR1 SQVTM, CDR2 ANQGSEA. CDR3 protein: CSVLPGSSAEQYF. The CDR3 nucleotides are TGCAGCGTTCTTCCGGGATCATCTGCCGAGCAGTACTTC.

Ten or more counts support this clonotype. V gene TRBV29-1 combines with J gene TRBJ2-1, with TRBD2 as a possible D gene (5 bases). The CDR3 has 12 residues. Trimming left V 6 bases short and J 10 bases short, with 16 bases between. CDR1 SQVTM and CDR2 ANQGSEA come from the germline V gene. CDR3 sequence: CSVALTRWEQFF. CDR3 coding DNA: TGCAGCGTCGCCTTAACTAGATGGGAGCAGTTCTTC.

This clonotype was seen many times. This chain joins TRBV12-3 or TRBV12-4 and TRBJ2-4; D remains unclear. The ends were cut back, 4 bases at V and 1 base at J, with 2 bases in the middle. This CDR3 contains 12 residues. DNA of the CDR3: TGTGCCAGCAGTTCGGCCAAAAACATTCAGTACTTC. It codes for CASSSAKNIQYF.

DNA of the CDR3: TGTGCCAGCACCACCGCGGCAGACCAAACCTACGAGCAGTACTTC. Translating it yields CASTTAADQTYEQYF. The chain has TRBV6-2 or TRBV6-3 and TRBJ2-7; D gene ambiguous. Deletions cut 7 bases from V and 2 bases from J, with 18 bases between. The CDR3 extends over 15 amino acids. Germline CDR1 is MNHEY and CDR2 is SVGEGT.

This clonotype qualifies as medium-sized. CDR3 amino acids: CASSYSLADTDTQYF. CDR3 DNA: TGTGCCAGCAGTTACTCGCTAGCGGACACAGATACGCAGTATTTT. This chain links TRBV6-2 or TRBV6-3 with TRBJ2-3; 7 nucleotides agree with TRBD2. The CDR3 has 15 amino acids. Germline CDR1 is MNHEY and CDR2 is SVGEGT. V shed 0 bases, J shed 2 bases, and the junction held 2 bases outside the gene matches.

This clonotype appeared many times. The chain joins TRBV18 to TRBJ2-1; tentative D call: TRBD2 (5 bases). Between the trimmed V and J ends, which lost 3 bases and 9 bases, there was a span of 12 bases. Germline CDR1 KGHSH, CDR2 LQKENI. The length of the CDR3 is 13 residues. The CDR3 loop reads CASSPRRTGEQFF. The CDR3, as DNA: TGTGCCAGCTCACCCAGGAGGACGGGTGAGCAGTTCTTC.

With respect to this clonotype: A much larger clone lies a single base off, so this may be a read error. This rearrangement joins TRBV25-1 to TRBJ2-2; possibly TRBD1 or TRBD2 for D (5 bases each). The CDR3 runs to 14 residues. In germline, CDR1 is MGHDK, CDR2 SYGVNS. Here the CDR3 reads CANSSLVGVGELFF. The DNA of the CDR3 is TGTGCCAACAGTTCCCTCGTGGGGGTCGGGGAGCTGTTTTTT. The full variable domain, in which reference TRBV25-1 and TRBJ2-2 provide the parts outside the CDR3, is EADIYQTPRYLVIGTGKKITLECSQTMGHDKMYWYQQDPGMELHLIHYSYGVNSTEKGDLSSESTVSRIRTEHFPLTLESARPSHTSQYLCANSSLVGVGELFFGEGSRLTVL.

The chain joins TRBV24-1 to TRBJ2-2, with D tentatively TRBD1 (6 bases). The germline V and J ends were trimmed by 4 bases and 1 base, with 9 bases remaining between them. CDR3 size: 15 residues. Germline-derived CDR1 and CDR2 are KGHDR and SFDVKD. The CDR3, as DNA: TGTGCCACCAGTGACCCGGGACAGAACACCGGGGAGCTGTTTTTT. Translating gives CATSDPGQNTGELFF.

This clonotype has a count of ten or more. The V and J genes are TRBV5-5 and TRBJ2-4; D unresolved. CDR1 and CDR2 (germline): SGHKS, YYEKEE (reference sequence). The CDR3 totals 12 residues. Between the trimmed V and J ends, which lost 0 bases and 8 bases, there was a span of 6 bases. The DNA of the CDR3 is TGTGCCAGCAGCTTGGATGATGACATTCAGTACTTC. This encodes CASSLDDDIQYF.

The J gene is TRBJ2-1, the V gene TRBV7-3; D might be TRBD1 (6 bases). This CDR3 is 14 amino acids long. Germline loops: CDR1 SGHTA, CDR2 FQGTGA. Trimming shortened V by 6 bases and J by 9 bases, and 18 bases separated the two germline ends. The DNA of the CDR3 is TGTGCCAGCAGGAAGGACAGCGTCCTAAGTGAGCAGTTCTTC. Protein sequence: CASRKDSVLSEQFF.

Remarks on this clonotype: A much larger clone differs by one base, so this may be a read error. The chain recombines TRBV5-4 with TRBJ2-5; D gene uncertain. The ends were cut back, 0 bases at V and 4 bases at J, with 22 bases in the middle. The CDR3 is 18 amino acids. CDR1 is SGHNT and CDR2 is YYREEE in the germline V gene (reference sequence). The CDR3 DNA follows: TGTGCCAGCAGCTTGGCCCCTCGTCGAGTACTACAACGAGAGACCCAGTACTTC. As protein: CASSLAPRRVLQRETQYF.

With respect to this clonotype: A single base separates this from a much larger clone, so it may be a read error. The chain joins TRBV9 to TRBJ2-3; D is ambiguous. In germline, CDR1 is SGDLS, CDR2 YYNGEE. CDR3 length equals 14 residues. CDR3 nucleotides: TGTGCCAGCAGCGTAGCTTGGAGCACAGATACGCGGTATTTT. Protein: CASSVAWSTDTRYF.